This entry concerns a single TCR beta chain. With 6 bases clipped from V and 7 bases from J, the junction kept 9 bases outside the gene matches. This CDR3 has 15 amino acids. CDR1 and CDR2 from the germline V gene are LGHNT and FRNRAP. These data are taken from a study of shared clonotypes between healthy human individuals. Study processing details: Filtering differed, since immunoSEQ gave only junction sequences and no quality scores. The table came from immunoSEQ multiplex PCR; TCRdb's copy has only in-frame clones and leaves some out. D and trimming come from the DNA, and the V and J calls and clone size come from that table. The sample shows 1.4 million or so clones, 98% of them seen only once.

The sample comprised naive CD4+ T cells sorted from blood. Specified subset: CD45RA+ positively selected. This clonotype was sampled from a man aged 25 to 40 in good health. V gene TRBV12-5 combines with J gene TRBJ2-1; 10 positions match TRBD2. The CDR3 here is CASGLAGGSANEQFF. The CDR3 DNA is TGTGCTAGTGGATTAGCGGGAGGTAGTGCGAATGAGCAGTTCTTC.